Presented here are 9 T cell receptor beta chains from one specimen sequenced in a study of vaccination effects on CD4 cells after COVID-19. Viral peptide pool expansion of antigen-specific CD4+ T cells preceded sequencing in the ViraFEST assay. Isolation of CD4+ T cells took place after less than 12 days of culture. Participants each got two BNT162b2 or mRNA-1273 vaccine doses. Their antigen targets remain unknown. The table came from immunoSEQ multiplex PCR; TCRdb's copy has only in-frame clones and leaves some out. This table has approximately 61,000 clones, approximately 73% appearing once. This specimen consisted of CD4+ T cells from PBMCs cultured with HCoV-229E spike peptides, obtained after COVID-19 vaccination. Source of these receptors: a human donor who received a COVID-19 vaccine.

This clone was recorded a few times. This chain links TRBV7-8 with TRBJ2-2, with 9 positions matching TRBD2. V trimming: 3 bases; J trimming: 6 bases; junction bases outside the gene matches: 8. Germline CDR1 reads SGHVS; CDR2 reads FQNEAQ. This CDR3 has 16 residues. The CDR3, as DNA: TGTGCCAGCAGCTTCGGCGGGGGGGCCTTAGCCGGGGAGCTGTTTTTT. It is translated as CASSFGGGALAGELFF.

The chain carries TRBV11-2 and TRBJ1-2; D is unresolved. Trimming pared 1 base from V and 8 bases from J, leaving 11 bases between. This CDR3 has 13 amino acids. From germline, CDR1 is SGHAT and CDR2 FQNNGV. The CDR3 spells CASSLGLRRGYTF. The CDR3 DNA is TGTGCCAGCAGCTTAGGCCTTCGGCGCGGCTACACCTTC.

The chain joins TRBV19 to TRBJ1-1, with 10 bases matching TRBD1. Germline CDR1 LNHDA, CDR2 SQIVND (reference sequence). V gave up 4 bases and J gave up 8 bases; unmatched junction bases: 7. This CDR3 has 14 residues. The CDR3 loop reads CASSTTGTGVEAFF. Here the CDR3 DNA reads TGTGCCAGTAGTACGACCGGGACAGGGGTGGAAGCTTTCTTT.

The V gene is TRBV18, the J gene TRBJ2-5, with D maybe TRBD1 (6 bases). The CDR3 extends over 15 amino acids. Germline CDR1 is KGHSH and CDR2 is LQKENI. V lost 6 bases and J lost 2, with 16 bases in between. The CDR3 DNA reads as TGTGCCAGCTCTTCCGGACAGAATCCGCAAGAGACCCAGTACTTC. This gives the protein CASSSGQNPQETQYF.

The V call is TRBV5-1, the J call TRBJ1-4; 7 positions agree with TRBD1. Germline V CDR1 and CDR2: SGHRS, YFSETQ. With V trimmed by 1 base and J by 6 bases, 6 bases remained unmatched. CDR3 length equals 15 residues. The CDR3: CASSLQGRGDEKLFF. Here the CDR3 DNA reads TGCGCCAGCAGCTTGCAAGGCAGGGGGGATGAAAAACTGTTTTTT.

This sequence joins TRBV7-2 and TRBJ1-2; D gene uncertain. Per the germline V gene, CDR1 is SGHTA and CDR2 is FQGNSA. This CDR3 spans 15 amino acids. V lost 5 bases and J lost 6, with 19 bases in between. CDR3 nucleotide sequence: TGTGCCAGCAGCGAACAGTCTCAGACCGAGAATGGCTACACCTTC. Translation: CASSEQSQTENGYTF.

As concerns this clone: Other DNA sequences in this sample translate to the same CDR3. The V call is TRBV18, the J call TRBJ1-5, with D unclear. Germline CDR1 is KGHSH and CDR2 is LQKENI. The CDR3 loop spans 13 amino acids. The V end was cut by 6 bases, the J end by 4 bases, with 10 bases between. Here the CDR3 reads CASSPELNQPQHF. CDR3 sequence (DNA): TGTGCCAGCTCCCCAGAGTTAAATCAGCCCCAGCATTTT.

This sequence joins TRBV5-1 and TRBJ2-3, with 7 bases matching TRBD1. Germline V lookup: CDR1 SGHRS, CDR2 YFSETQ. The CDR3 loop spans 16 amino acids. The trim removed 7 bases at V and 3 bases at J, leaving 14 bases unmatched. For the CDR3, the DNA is TGCGCCAGCGAAGGAGCCACAGGGGAAAGAACAGATACGCAGTATTTT. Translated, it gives CASEGATGERTDTQYF.

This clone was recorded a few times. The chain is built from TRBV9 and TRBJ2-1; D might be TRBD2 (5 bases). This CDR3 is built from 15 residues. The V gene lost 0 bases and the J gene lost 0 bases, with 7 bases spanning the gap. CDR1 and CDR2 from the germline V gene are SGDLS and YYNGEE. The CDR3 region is CASSVGAGSYNEQFF. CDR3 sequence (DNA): TGTGCCAGCAGCGTAGGGGCGGGCTCCTACAATGAGCAGTTCTTC.